A selection of T cell receptor beta chains follows, all from one sample in a study of metastatic and nonmetastatic thyroid tumors. TCRdb recomputed clones from the PCR reads via MiXCR. This sample has 4,000 to 5,000 clones, with more than 15% found just once. The sequencing input was adjacent normal tissue. These receptors originate from a female donor with papillary thyroid cancer or a benign thyroid nodule (not recorded which). Some clones in this sample may be carry-over from other donors' samples. CDR3s include the opening cysteine and the closing phenylalanine or tryptophan. Each record gives: V gene, J gene, CDR3 protein.

TRBV6-2/TRBV6-3	TRBJ1-1	CTSTLTGGTEALF
TRBV27	TRBJ2-2	CASSSLGTGGNGELFF
TRBV19	TRBJ1-2	CASSIPTTGVPYGYTF
TRBV30	TRBJ1-5	CAWSLGTQPQHF
TRBV20-1	TRBJ2-7	CSARSRQGAVDEQYF
TRBV7-9	TRBJ1-1	CASSLARMNTEAFF
TRBV6-1	TRBJ1-6	CASRKGRQSSYNSPLHF
TRBV10-2	TRBJ2-5	CASSDRASGRVTQYF
TRBV19	TRBJ1-6	CASSAEQGVNSPLHF
TRBV6-1	TRBJ1-6	CASSRGPDSPLHF